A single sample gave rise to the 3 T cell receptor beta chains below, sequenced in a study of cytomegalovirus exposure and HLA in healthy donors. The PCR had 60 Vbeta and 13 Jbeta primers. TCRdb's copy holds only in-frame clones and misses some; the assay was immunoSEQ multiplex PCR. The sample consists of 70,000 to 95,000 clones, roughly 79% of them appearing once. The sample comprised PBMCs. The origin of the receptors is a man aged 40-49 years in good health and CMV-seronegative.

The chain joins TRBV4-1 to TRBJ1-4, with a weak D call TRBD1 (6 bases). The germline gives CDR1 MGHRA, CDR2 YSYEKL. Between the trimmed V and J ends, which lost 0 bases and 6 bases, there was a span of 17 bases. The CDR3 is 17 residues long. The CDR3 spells CASSQDPPRGSDEKLFF. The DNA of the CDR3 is TGCGCCAGCAGCCAAGACCCCCCCAGGGGCTCGGATGAAAAACTGTTTTTT.

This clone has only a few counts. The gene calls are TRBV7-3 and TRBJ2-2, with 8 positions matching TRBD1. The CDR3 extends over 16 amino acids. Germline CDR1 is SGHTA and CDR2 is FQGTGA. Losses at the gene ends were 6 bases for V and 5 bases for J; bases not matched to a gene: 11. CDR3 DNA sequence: TGTGCCAGCAGGGTAACTGGGGACAGGCGAACCGGGGAGCTGTTTTTT. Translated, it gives CASRVTGDRRTGELFF.

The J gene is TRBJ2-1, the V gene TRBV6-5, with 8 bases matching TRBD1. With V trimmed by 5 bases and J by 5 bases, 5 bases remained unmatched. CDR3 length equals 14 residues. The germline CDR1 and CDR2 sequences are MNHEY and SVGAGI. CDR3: CASSRQGKHNEQFF. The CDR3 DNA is TGTGCCAGCAGTAGACAGGGGAAACACAATGAGCAGTTCTTC.